This T cell receptor (beta chain) originates from a study of blood T cell repertoires in COVID-19. The overall study: Researchers got acute and convalescent COVID-19 samples from the United States, Italy and Spain. The cDNA or gDNA used as material had been derived from T cells, B-cell-depleted T cells, or PBMCs.

Grouping used clinical history reported by participants in a survey and questionnaire. Recovered Cohort 3 donors showed two negative PCRs, clearance, or symptom resolution. The CDR3 has 15 amino acids. The germline V gene encodes CDR1 LNHDA and CDR2 SQIVND (reference sequence). V dropped 1 base and J dropped 1 base, with 10 bases sitting between them. The repertoire was sequenced with immunoSEQ multiplex PCR; TCRdb's copy has only in-frame clones and lacks some. The sample lists 280,000 or so clones, approximately 88% seen once, with 6% in the top ten. The sequence was obtained from a woman aged 40-49 years who had recovered from COVID-19. Sequencing input: PBMCs or T cells enriched from blood (not recorded which). The chain couples TRBV19 to TRBJ1-1, with a weak D call TRBD1 (5 bases). In DNA form, the CDR3 reads TGTGCCAGTAGTATAGGGCACAGGCAGAACACTGAAGCTTTCTTT. It specifies CASSIGHRQNTEAFF.